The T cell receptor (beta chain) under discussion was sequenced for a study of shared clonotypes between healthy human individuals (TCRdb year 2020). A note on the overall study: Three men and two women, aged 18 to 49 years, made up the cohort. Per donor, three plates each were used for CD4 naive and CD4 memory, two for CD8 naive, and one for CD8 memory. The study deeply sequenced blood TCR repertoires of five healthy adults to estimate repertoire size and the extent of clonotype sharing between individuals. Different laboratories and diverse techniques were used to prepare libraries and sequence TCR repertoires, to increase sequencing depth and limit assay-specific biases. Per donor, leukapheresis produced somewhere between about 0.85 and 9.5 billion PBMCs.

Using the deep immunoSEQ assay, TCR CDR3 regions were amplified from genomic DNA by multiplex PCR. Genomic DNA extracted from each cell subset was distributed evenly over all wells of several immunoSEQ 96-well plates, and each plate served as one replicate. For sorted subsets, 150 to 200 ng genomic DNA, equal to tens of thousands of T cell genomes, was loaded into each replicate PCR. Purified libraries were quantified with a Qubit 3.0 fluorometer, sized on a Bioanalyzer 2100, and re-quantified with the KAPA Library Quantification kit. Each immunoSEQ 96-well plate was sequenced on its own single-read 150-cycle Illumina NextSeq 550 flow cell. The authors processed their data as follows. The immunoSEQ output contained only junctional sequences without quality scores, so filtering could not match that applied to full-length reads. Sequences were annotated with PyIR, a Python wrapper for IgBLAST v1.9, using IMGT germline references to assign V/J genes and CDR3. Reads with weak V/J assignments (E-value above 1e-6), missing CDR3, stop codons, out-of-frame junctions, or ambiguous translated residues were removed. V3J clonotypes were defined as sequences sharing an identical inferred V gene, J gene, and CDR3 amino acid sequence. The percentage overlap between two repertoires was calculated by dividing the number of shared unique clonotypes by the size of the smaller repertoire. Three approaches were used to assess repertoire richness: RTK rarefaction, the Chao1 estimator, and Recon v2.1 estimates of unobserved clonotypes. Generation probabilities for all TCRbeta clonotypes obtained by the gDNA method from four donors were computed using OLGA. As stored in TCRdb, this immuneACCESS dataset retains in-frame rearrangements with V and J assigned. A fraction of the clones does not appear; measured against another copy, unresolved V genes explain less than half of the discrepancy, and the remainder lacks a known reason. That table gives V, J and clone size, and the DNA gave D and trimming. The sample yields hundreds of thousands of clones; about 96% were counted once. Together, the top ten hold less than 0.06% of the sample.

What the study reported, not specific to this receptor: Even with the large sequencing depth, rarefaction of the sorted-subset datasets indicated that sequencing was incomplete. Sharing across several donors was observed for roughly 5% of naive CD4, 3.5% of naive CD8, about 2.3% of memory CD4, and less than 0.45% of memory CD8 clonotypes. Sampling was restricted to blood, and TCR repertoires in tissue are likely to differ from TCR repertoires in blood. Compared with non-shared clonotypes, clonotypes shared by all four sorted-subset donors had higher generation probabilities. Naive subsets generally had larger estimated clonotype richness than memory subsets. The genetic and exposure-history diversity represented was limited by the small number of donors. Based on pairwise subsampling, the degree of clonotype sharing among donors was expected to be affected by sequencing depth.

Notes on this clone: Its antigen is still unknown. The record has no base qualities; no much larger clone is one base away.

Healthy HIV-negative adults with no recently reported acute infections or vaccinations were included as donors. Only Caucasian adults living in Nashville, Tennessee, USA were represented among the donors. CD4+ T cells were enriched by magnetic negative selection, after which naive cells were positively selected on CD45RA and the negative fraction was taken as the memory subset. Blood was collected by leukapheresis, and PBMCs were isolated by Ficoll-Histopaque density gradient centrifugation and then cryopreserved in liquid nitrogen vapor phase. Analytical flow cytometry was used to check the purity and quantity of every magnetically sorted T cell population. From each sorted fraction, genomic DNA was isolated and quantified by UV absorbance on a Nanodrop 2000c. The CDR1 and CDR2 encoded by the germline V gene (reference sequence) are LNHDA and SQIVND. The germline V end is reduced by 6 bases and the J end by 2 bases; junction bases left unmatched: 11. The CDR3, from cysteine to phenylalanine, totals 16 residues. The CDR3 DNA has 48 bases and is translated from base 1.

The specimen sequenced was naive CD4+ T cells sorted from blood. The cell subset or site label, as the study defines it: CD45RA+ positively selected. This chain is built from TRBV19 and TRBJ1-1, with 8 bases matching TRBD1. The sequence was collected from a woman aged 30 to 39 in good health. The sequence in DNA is TGTGCCAGTAGCACCTTATGGACAGGGTATAACACTGAAGCTTTCTTT. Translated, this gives CASSTLWTGYNTEAFF.